A single sample is the source of the 30 T cell receptor beta chains below, sequenced in a study of blood T cell repertoires in COVID-19. The protocol was immunoSEQ multiplex PCR, while the TCRdb copy is restricted to in-frame clones and leaves out a portion. The table includes around 200,000 clones, around 88% detected once. The specimen sequenced was PBMCs or T cells enriched from blood (not recorded which). The receptors were gathered from a middle-aged man with acute COVID-19.

The genes are TRBV6-2 or TRBV6-3 and TRBJ2-3; 10 positions agree with TRBD2. Per germline, CDR1 MNHEY and CDR2 SVGEGT. This CDR3 spans 18 amino acids. V dropped 0 bases and J dropped 2; count of bases not matched to a gene: 8. The chain's CDR3 is CASSYSSSGLAVTDTQYF. As DNA, the CDR3 is TGTGCCAGCAGTTACTCGAGTTCAGGACTAGCGGTCACAGATACGCAGTATTTT.

The V call is TRBV19, the J call TRBJ1-5; D is ambiguous. This CDR3 region has 16 residues. Trimming removed 5 bases from V and 7 bases from J, with 21 bases in between. Germline V CDR1 and CDR2: LNHDA, SQIVND (reference sequence). The CDR3 reads CASSSILGGERQPQHF. CDR3 DNA: TGTGCCAGTAGTTCCATACTCGGCGGGGAGAGGCAGCCCCAGCATTTT.

The V call is TRBV19, the J call TRBJ1-5, with 8 bases lining up with TRBD1. With V trimmed by 3 bases and J by 8 bases, 12 bases remained unmatched. The CDR3 sequence is 16 residues long. Germline CDR1 reads LNHDA; CDR2 reads SQIVND (reference sequence). CDR3 nucleotides: TGTGCCAGTAGTATTGGCCAACAGGGGGGGAGGAAGCCCCAGCATTTT. This gives the protein CASSIGQQGGRKPQHF.

This chain connects TRBV6-2 or TRBV6-3 to TRBJ2-1; 8 bases are shared with TRBD2. The CDR3 sequence is 17 residues long. Germline loops: CDR1 MNHEY, CDR2 SVGEGT. V lost 2 bases, J lost 4 bases, and 10 bases stayed unmatched. The DNA of the CDR3 is TGTGCCAGCAGTTACCTAGGGGTGGCTAGCGGGTACAATGAGCAGTTCTTC. It specifies CASSYLGVASGYNEQFF.

The count of this clone is one. The gene calls are TRBV29-1 and TRBJ1-1; D gene ambiguous. The CDR3 consists of 12 residues. Per the germline V gene, CDR1 is SQVTM and CDR2 is ANQGSEA. V lost 6 bases to trimming and J lost 4 bases, with 12 bases between them. The CDR3 is CSVYTEGTEAFF. For the CDR3, the DNA is TGCAGCGTCTATACGGAGGGCACTGAAGCTTTCTTT.

This chain connects TRBV29-1 to TRBJ1-4; possibly TRBD1 for D (6 bases). The length of the CDR3 is 13 residues. The V and J ends lost 3 bases and 5 bases respectively, with 10 bases between them. CDR1 is SQVTM and CDR2 is ANQGSEA in the germline V gene. CDR3 DNA: TGCAGCGTTGAGCAGGGGTCCAATGAAAAACTGTTTTTT. Translated, it gives CSVEQGSNEKLFF.

The chain uses TRBV18 and TRBJ2-1; 11 bases are a match to TRBD2. The V and J ends lost 3 bases and 7 bases, in that order; junction bases with no gene match: 8. Germline CDR1 and CDR2: KGHSH and LQKENI. This CDR3 has 16 residues. The CDR3 sequence: CASSPIAGGPGNEQFF. CDR3 coding DNA: TGTGCCAGCTCACCTATAGCGGGAGGGCCGGGAAATGAGCAGTTCTTC.

CDR3 in DNA: TGTGCCACCAGCAGAGTAGGGGCAGGGGCTGAAGCTTTCTTT. Its translation: CATSRVGAGAEAFF. V usage is TRBV15 and J usage is TRBJ1-1, with a possible D match to TRBD1 (6 bases). Germline values: CDR1 LNHNV, CDR2 YYDKDF (reference sequence). The CDR3 spans 14 residues. V lost 1 base, J lost 6 bases, and 12 bases lay in between.

The chain is built from TRBV27 and TRBJ2-2, with D unresolved. CDR1 and CDR2 from the germline V gene are MNHEY and SMNVEV (reference sequence). The V and J ends lost 3 bases and 5 bases respectively, with 7 bases between them. The CDR3 length is 13 residues. The CDR3: CASSFDITGELFF. CDR3 in DNA: TGTGCCAGCAGTTTCGACATTACCGGGGAGCTGTTTTTT.

This chain links TRBV6-5 with TRBJ1-2; D unresolved. The V gene's germline CDR1 is MNHEY and CDR2 SVGAGI. Trimming removed 11 bases at V and 2 bases at J, with 9 bases between. This CDR3 region has 11 residues. CDR3 nucleotide sequence: TGTGCCGTAGTGCGGAACTATGGCTACACCTTC. Translated, it gives CAVVRNYGYTF.

The chain employs TRBV24-1 and TRBJ2-7; 8 bases fit TRBD1. This CDR3 region has 13 residues. With V trimmed by 1 base and J by 9 bases, 4 bases remained unmatched. Germline values: CDR1 KGHDR, CDR2 SFDVKD. CDR3 sequence reads: CATSDFQGAVQYF. CDR3 DNA sequence: TGTGCCACCAGTGATTTCCAGGGGGCAGTGCAGTACTTC.

This chain joins TRBV2 and TRBJ2-3; D remains unclear. Germline CDR1 SNHLY, CDR2 FYNNEI. The V and J ends lost 1 base and 6 bases respectively, with 14 bases between them. This CDR3 has 15 amino acids. CDR3 DNA: TGTGCCAGCAGTGAAGAGGCCAGAGGTCCGGATACGCAGTATTTT. Translating gives CASSEEARGPDTQYF.

The chain is built from TRBV29-1 and TRBJ1-1, with TRBD1 matching 7 bases. The CDR3 runs 13 residues. The V gene end was trimmed by 2 bases and the J gene end by 5 bases; junction bases not matched to a gene: 5. CDR1 SQVTM and CDR2 ANQGSEA come from the germline V gene. CDR3 sequence: CSVEIAGGTEAFF. In DNA form, the CDR3 reads TGCAGCGTTGAAATCGCAGGGGGGACTGAAGCTTTCTTT.

The chain joins TRBV5-6 to TRBJ1-5, with D maybe TRBD1 (6 bases). Between the trimmed V and J ends, which lost 3 bases and 14 bases, there was a span of 21 bases. This CDR3 is 14 amino acids long. Germline V gene sequence: CDR1 SGHDT, CDR2 YYEEEE. The CDR3 DNA is TGTGCCAGCAGCTCTAAGGGGACACCCCGTCCTGAGCATTTT. Its translation: CASSSKGTPRPEHF.

This chain connects TRBV7-9 to TRBJ1-5, with TRBD1 matching over 7 bases. This CDR3 contains 12 residues. Germline V gives CDR1 SEHNR, CDR2 FQNEAQ (reference sequence). Losses at the gene ends were 0 bases for V and 16 bases for J; bases not matched to a gene: 6. The CDR3 reads CASSLAEGARHF. The CDR3 DNA is TGTGCCAGCAGCTTAGCGGAGGGGGCAAGACATTTT.

The chain joins TRBV30 to TRBJ2-1; 9 bases line up with TRBD2. V shed 7 bases and J 8 bases; nucleotides not matched to a gene: 15. The germline V gene has CDR1 GTSNPN and CDR2 SVGIG (reference sequence). This CDR3 is built from 15 residues. Here the CDR3 DNA reads TGTGCCTTTTGGATACCTGGCGGGAGGGGCGATGAGCAGTTCTTC. Translated, it gives CAFWIPGGRGDEQFF.

The chain employs TRBV5-6 and TRBJ2-7, with D possibly matching TRBD2 (7 bases). CDR1 is SGHDT and CDR2 is YYEEEE in the germline V gene. V dropped 5 bases and J dropped 5 bases, with 14 bases sitting between them. CDR3 size: 13 residues. CDR3 sequence reads: CASRPPGGDEQYF. For the CDR3, the DNA is TGTGCCAGCAGACCCCCGGGGGGCGACGAGCAGTACTTC.

V and J are TRBV30 and TRBJ2-2; D perhaps matches TRBD2 (7 bases). Trimming took 3 bases from V and 4 from J, leaving 12 bases between them. Looked up from germline, CDR1 is GTSNPN and CDR2 is SVGIG (reference sequence). This CDR3 comprises 14 residues. The CDR3 region is CAWSGGLGTGELFF. Here the CDR3 DNA reads TGTGCCTGGAGCGGGGGGCTGGGCACCGGGGAGCTGTTTTTT.

The DNA of the CDR3 is TGTGCCAGCACTCCAAGCGGGACGATATGGAATGAGCAGTTCTTC. Translating gives CASTPSGTIWNEQFF. The chain couples TRBV7-9 to TRBJ2-1; 7 bases are shared with TRBD2. The CDR3 loop spans 15 amino acids. The V and J ends lost 7 bases and 7 bases, in that order; junction bases with no gene match: 13. Germline V CDR1 and CDR2: SEHNR, FQNEAQ (reference sequence). Based on the CDR3 plus reference TRBV7-9 and TRBJ2-1, the full variable domain is DTGVSQNPRHKITKRGQNVTFRCDPISEHNRLYWYRQTLGQGPEFLTYFQNEAQLEKSRLLSDRFSAERPKGSFSTLEIQRTEQGDSAMYLCASTPSGTIWNEQFFGPGTRLTVL.

J is TRBJ2-3 and V is TRBV24-1, with 8 bases fitting TRBD1. V was clipped by 3 bases and J by 1 base; unmatched bases: 5. CDR1 is KGHDR and CDR2 is SFDVKD in the germline V gene. CDR3 length equals 16 residues. The CDR3 spells CATSDRTGYGTDTQYF. CDR3 sequence (DNA): TGTGCCACCAGTGATAGGACAGGGTATGGCACAGATACGCAGTATTTT.

This clone appeared once. The chain uses TRBV4-2 and TRBJ1-2, with a tentative D call TRBD1 (6 bases). This CDR3 region has 13 residues. The V gene lost 9 bases and the J gene lost 8 bases, with 19 bases spanning the gap. From germline, CDR1 is LGHNA and CDR2 YNFKEQ. CDR3 in amino acids: CASRRGGAQGYTF. For the CDR3, the DNA is TGTGCCAGTCGGCGGGGGGGGGCGCAGGGCTACACCTTC.

This chain connects TRBV18 to TRBJ1-4; possibly TRBD1 for D (5 bases). This CDR3 region has 15 residues. CDR1 is KGHSH, CDR2 LQKENI, per germline. The V gene lost 3 bases and the J gene lost 7 bases, with 15 bases spanning the gap. The CDR3 DNA follows: TGTGCCAGCTCACCCCGTGGAGGGGCCTCTGAAAAACTGTTTTTT. Protein product: CASSPRGGASEKLFF.

Ten or more counts support this clone. This chain uses TRBV9 with TRBJ2-7; the match to TRBD2 covers 9 bases. Per germline, CDR1 SGDLS and CDR2 YYNGEE. The CDR3 runs to 14 residues. V lost 2 bases to trimming and J lost 3 bases; unmatched junction nucleotides: 3. The CDR3 is CASSVTSGFYEQYF. The CDR3 DNA reads TGTGCCAGCAGCGTGACTAGCGGTTTCTACGAGCAGTACTTC.

The chain links TRBV6-5 to TRBJ2-5; 8 nucleotides agree with TRBD1. Losses at the gene ends were 6 bases for V and 1 base for J; bases not matched to a gene: 7. CDR1 and CDR2 (germline): MNHEY, SVGAGI. The CDR3 is 15 amino acids. The CDR3 protein is CASRTGTGVQETQYF. CDR3 bases: TGTGCCAGCAGGACCGGGACAGGAGTCCAAGAGACCCAGTACTTC.

This chain connects TRBV7-9 to TRBJ2-7; possible D gene TRBD2, 5 bases. Deletions cut 3 bases from V and 2 bases from J, with 14 bases between. CDR1 is SEHNR and CDR2 is FQNEAQ in the germline V gene (reference sequence). The CDR3 totals 15 residues. CDR3 amino acids: CASSLVGELAYEQYF. CDR3 bases: TGTGCCAGCAGCTTGGTCGGGGAATTGGCCTACGAGCAGTACTTC.

The chain uses TRBV16 and TRBJ2-4; TRBD2 matches at 9 bases. CDR3 length equals 12 residues. V gave up 6 bases and J gave up 9 bases; unmatched junction bases: 3. CDR1 is KGHSY, CDR2 FQNENV, per germline. CDR3 coding DNA: TGTGCCAGCAGTCTGCGGGGGGGCATTCAGTACTTC. This encodes CASSLRGGIQYF. The full variable domain, with the rest looked up from reference TRBV16 and TRBJ2-4, is GEEVAQTPKHLVRGEGQKAKLYCAPIKGHSYVFWYQQVLKNEFKFLISFQNENVFDETGMPKERFSAKCLPNSPCSLEIQATKLEDSAVYFCASSLRGGIQYFGAGTRLSVL.

The genes are TRBV25-1 and TRBJ2-1; 14 bases map to TRBD2. CDR3 length: 17 amino acids. The V gene's germline CDR1 is MGHDK and CDR2 SYGVNS. Trimming removed 5 bases from V and 2 bases from J; junction bases left unmatched: 5. The CDR3 coding sequence is TGTGCCAGCAGTACCCGGACTAGCGGGAGGACCTACAATGAGCAGTTCTTC. It codes for CASSTRTSGRTYNEQFF.

This chain links TRBV6-4 with TRBJ2-1; TRBD2 matches at 8 bases. This CDR3 has 16 residues. Losses at the gene ends were 0 bases for V and 9 bases for J; bases not matched to a gene: 10. The germline V gene has CDR1 MRHNA and CDR2 SNTAGT. CDR3 DNA: TGTGCCAGCAGTGACTCGAGGCGGGAGGCTATCACTGAGCAGTTCTTC. Amino acid sequence: CASSDSRREAITEQFF.

This rearrangement joins TRBV3-1 (or the pseudogene TRBV3-2) to TRBJ2-7; possible D gene TRBD2, 5 bases. The CDR3 is made up of 13 amino acids. The V gene's germline CDR1 is LGHDT and CDR2 YNNKEL (reference sequence). V lost 6 bases to trimming and J lost 0 bases, with 9 bases between them. The CDR3 sequence: CASSFRDSYEQYF. CDR3 sequence (DNA): TGTGCCAGCAGTTTCCGGGACTCCTACGAGCAGTACTTC.

CDR3 in amino acids: CATSDWDMHVGELFF. The DNA of the CDR3 is TGTGCCACCAGTGACTGGGACATGCATGTCGGGGAGCTGTTTTTT. The V and J genes are TRBV24-1 and TRBJ2-2; a weak D match, TRBD1 (6 bases). Germline V gene data show CDR1 as KGHDR and CDR2 as SFDVKD. The length of the CDR3 is 15 residues. V lost 4 bases and J lost 7, with 15 bases in between.